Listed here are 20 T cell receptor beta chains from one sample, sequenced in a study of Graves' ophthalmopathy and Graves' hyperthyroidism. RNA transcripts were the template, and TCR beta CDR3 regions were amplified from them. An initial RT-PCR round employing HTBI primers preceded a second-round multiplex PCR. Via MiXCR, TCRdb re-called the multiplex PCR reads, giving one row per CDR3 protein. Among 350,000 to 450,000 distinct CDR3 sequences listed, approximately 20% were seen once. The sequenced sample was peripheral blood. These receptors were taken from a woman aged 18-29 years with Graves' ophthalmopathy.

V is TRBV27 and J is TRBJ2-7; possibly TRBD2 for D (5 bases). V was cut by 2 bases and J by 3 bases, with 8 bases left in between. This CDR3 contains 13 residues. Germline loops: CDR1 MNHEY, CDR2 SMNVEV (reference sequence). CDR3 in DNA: TGTGCCAGCAGTTTAGGAGACTACTACGAGCAGTACTTC. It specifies CASSLGDYYEQYF.

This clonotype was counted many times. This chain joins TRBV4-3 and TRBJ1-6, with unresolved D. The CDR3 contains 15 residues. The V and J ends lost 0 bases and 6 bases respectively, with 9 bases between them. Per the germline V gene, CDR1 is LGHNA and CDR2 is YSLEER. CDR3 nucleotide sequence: TGCGCCAGCAGCCAAGATAGGACTCGTAATTCACCCCTCCACTTT. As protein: CASSQDRTRNSPLHF.

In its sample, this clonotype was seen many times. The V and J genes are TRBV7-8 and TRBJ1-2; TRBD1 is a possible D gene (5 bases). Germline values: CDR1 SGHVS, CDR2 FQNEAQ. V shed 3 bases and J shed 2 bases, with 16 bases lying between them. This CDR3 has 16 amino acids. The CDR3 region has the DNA TGTGCCAGCAGCTTGACGGGGCACCCGGAAAACTATGGCTACACCTTC. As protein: CASSLTGHPENYGYTF.

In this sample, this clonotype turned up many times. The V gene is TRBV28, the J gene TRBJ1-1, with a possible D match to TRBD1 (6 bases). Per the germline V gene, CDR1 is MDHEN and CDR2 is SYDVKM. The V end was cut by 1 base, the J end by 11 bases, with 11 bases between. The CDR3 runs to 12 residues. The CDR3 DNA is TGTGCCAGCAGTTTATCCTCAGGGGCGGCTTTCTTT. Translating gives CASSLSSGAAFF.

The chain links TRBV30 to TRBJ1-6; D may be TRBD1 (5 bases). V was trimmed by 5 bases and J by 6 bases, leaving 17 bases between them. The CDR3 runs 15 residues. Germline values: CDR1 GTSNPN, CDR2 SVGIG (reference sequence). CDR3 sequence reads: CAWRSEGRINSPLHF. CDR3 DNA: TGTGCCTGGCGTTCCGAGGGACGGATTAATTCACCCCTCCACTTT.

CDR3 nucleotide sequence: TGTGCCAGCAGTTACCCGCCCGGGACTAGCGGGAGCTACGAGCAGTACTTC. It translates to CASSYPPGTSGSYEQYF. The chain is built from TRBV6-5 and TRBJ2-7, with 14 positions matching TRBD2. The CDR3 spans 17 residues. The V gene's germline CDR1 is MNHEY and CDR2 SVGAGI. J was trimmed by 3 bases and V by 2 bases; bases with no gene match: 6.

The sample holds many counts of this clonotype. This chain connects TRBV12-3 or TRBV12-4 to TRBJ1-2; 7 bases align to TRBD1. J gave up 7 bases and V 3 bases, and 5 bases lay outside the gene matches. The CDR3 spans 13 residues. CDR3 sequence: CASSFTGESGYTF. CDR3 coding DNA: TGTGCCAGCAGTTTCACAGGGGAGAGTGGCTACACCTTC.

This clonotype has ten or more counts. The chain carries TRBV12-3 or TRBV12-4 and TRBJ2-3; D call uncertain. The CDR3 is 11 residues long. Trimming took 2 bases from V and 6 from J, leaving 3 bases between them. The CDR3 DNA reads TGTGCCAGCAGTTTAAGTGATACGCAGTATTTT. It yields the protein CASSLSDTQYF.

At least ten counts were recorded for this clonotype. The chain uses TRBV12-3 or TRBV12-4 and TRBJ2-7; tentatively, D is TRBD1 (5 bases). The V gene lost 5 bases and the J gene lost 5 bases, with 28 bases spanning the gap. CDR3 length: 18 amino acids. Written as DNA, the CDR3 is TGTGCCAGCAGTCCCCGGCGGCAGGGTCCTTCGATACTGCACGAGCAGTACTTC. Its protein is CASSPRRQGPSILHEQYF.

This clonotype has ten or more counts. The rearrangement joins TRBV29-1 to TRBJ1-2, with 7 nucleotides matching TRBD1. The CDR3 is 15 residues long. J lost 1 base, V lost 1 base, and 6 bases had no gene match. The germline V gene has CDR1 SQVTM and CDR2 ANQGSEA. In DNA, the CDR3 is TGCAGCGTTGAAGCTTGGACAGGCGATAACTATGGCTACACCTTC. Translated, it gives CSVEAWTGDNYGYTF.

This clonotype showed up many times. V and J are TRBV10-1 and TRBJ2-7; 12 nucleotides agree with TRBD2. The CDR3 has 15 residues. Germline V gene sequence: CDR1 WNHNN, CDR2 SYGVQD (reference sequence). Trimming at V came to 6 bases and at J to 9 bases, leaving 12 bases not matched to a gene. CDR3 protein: CASSMGTSGSLAQYF. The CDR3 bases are TGCGCCAGCAGCATGGGGACTAGCGGGTCCCTAGCGCAGTACTTC.

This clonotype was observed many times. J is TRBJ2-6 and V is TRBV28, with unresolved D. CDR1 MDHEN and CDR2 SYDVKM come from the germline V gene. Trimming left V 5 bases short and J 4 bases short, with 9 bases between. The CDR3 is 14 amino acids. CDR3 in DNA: TGTGCCAGCAGTACCTTGTTGGGGGCCAACGTCCTGACTTTC. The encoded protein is CASSTLLGANVLTF.

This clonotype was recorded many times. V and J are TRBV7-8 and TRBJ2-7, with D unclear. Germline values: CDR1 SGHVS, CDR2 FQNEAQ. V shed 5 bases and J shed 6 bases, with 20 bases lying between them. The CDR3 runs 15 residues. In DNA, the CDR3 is TGTGCCAGCAGCCCTACCCCGAAAGGAATAGCCGAGCAGTACTTC. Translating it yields CASSPTPKGIAEQYF.

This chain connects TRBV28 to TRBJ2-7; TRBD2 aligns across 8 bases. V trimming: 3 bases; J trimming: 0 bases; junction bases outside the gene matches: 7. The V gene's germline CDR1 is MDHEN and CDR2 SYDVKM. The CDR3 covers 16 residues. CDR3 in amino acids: CASSFTLAELSYEQYF. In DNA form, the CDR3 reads TGTGCCAGCAGTTTTACACTAGCGGAACTCTCCTACGAGCAGTACTTC. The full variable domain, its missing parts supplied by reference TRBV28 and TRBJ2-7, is DVKVTQSSRYLVKRTGEKVFLECVQDMDHENMFWYRQDPGLGLRLIYFSYDVKMKEKGDIPEGYSVSREKKERFSLILESASTNQTSMYLCASSFTLAELSYEQYFGPGTRLTVT.

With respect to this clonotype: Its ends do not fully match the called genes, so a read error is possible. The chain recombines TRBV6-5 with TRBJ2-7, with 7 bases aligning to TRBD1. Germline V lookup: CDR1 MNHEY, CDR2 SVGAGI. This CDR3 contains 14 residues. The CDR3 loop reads CASSDSGQFYEQYF. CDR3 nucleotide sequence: TGTGCCAGCAGTGACTCGGGACAGTTCTACGAGCAGTACTTC.

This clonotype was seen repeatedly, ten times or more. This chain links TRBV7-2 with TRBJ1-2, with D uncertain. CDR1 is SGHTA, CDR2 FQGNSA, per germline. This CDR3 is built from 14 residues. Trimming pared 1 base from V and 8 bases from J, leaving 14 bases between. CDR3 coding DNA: TGTGCCAGCAGCTTAGGAGTCCATGGAGTGGGCTACACCTTC. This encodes CASSLGVHGVGYTF.

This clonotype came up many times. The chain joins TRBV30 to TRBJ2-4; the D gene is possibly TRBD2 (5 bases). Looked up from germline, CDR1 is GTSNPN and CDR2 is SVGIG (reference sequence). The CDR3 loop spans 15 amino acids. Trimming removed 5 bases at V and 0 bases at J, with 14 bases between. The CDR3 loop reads CAWDRTPRAKNIQYF. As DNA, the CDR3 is TGTGCCTGGGATCGGACTCCCCGAGCCAAAAACATTCAGTACTTC. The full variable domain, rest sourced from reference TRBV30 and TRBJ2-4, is SQTIHQWPATLVQPVGSPLSLECTVEGTSNPNLYWYRQAAGRGLQLLFYSVGIGQISSEVPQNLSASRPQDRQFILSSKKLLLSDSGFYLCAWDRTPRAKNIQYFGAGTRLSVL.

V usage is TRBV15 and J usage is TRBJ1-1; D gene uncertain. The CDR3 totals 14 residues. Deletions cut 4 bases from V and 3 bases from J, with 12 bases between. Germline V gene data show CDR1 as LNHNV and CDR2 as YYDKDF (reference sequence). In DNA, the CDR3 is TGTGCCACCAGCAACCATTTCGCGGACACTGAAGCTTTCTTT. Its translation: CATSNHFADTEAFF.

CDR3 sequence (DNA): TGTGCCAGCAGCTTAGCGGGGTGGGGACAGGGACTCGAGCAGTACTTC. Amino acids: CASSLAGWGQGLEQYF. The rearrangement uses TRBV7-2 and TRBJ2-7; 9 bases map to TRBD1. V lost 0 bases to trimming and J lost 6 bases; unmatched junction nucleotides: 9. Germline-derived CDR1 and CDR2 are SGHTA and FQGNSA. The CDR3 contains 16 residues.

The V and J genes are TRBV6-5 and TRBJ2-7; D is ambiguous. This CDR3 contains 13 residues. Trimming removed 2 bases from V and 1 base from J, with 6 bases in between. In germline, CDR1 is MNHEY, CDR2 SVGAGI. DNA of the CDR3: TGTGCCAGCAGTTACGACATATCCTACGAGCAGTACTTC. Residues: CASSYDISYEQYF.